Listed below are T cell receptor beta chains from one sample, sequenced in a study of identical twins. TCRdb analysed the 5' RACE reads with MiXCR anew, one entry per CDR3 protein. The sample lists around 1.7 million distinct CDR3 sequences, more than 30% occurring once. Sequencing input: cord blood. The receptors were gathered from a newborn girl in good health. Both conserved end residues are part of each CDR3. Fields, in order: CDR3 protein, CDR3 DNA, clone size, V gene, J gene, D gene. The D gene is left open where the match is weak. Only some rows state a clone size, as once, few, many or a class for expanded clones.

CASSQRMGELFF	TGCGCCAGCAGCCAAAGGATGGGGGAGCTGTTTTTT	NA	TRBV4-1	TRBJ2-2	NA
CSAREVAGTLETQYF	TGCAGTGCTAGAGAGGTAGCGGGCACTCTAGAGACCCAGTACTTC	NA	TRBV20-1	TRBJ2-5	TRBD2
CSARAPGLAGAQYF	TGCAGTGCTAGAGCCCCCGGACTAGCGGGAGCGCAGTACTTC	NA	TRBV20-1	TRBJ2-4	TRBD2
CAISESLDNTEAFF	TGTGCCATCAGTGAGTCCCTAGATAACACTGAAGCTTTCTTT	NA	TRBV10-3	TRBJ1-1	NA
CASRPVSYYGYTF	TGTGCCAGCAGACCGGTCTCTTACTATGGCTACACCTTC	NA	TRBV28	TRBJ1-2	NA
CATSRERTSANTGELFF	TGTGCCACCAGCAGAGAAAGGACTAGCGCGAACACCGGGGAGCTGTTTTTT	NA	TRBV15	TRBJ2-2	TRBD2
CASSLRPSGSDPFF	TGTGCCAGCAGCTTAAGGCCTAGCGGGAGCGATCCGTTCTTC	NA	TRBV11-2	TRBJ2-1	TRBD2
CSVARGNTGELFF	TGCAGCGTTGCGCGGGGGAACACCGGGGAGCTGTTTTTT	NA	TRBV29-1	TRBJ2-2	NA
CASSFFWGPGTEAFF	TGCGCCAGCAGCTTTTTTTGGGGGCCGGGGACTGAAGCTTTCTTT	NA	TRBV5-1	TRBJ1-1	NA
CASSFASGRAAQYF	TGTGCCAGCAGTTTCGCTAGCGGGAGAGCTGCGCAGTATTTT	few	TRBV28	TRBJ2-3	TRBD2
CASSSSGGAPDTQYF	TGCGCCAGCAGCTCTAGCGGGGGGGCTCCAGATACGCAGTATTTT	few	TRBV5-1	TRBJ2-3	TRBD2
CASSFRGPYTDTQYF	TGTGCCAGCAGCTTTCGGGGACCATACACAGATACGCAGTATTTT	NA	TRBV7-2	TRBJ2-3	NA
CASSPSDRFYEQYF	TGTGCCAGCTCACCCTCGGACAGATTCTACGAGCAGTACTTC	NA	TRBV18	TRBJ2-7	NA
CASSLWTSGRMGEQFF	TGTGCCAGCAGCCTTTGGACTAGCGGGAGAATGGGTGAGCAGTTCTTC	NA	TRBV7-2	TRBJ2-1	TRBD2
CSAHSRGDTQYF	TGCAGTGCACATAGTCGTGGGGATACGCAGTATTTT	NA	TRBV20-1	TRBJ2-3	NA
CASSLRPGQTYEQYF	TGTGCCAGCTCACTCCGCCCGGGACAAACCTACGAGCAGTACTTC	once	TRBV18	TRBJ2-7	NA
CASSILWTGSNQPQHF	TGTGCCAGCAGTATATTATGGACAGGGAGTAATCAGCCCCAGCATTTT	few	TRBV6-1	TRBJ1-5	TRBD1